The source of this T cell receptor (beta chain) is a study of Ad26.COV2.S vaccination and SARS-CoV-2 variants. Overall study: Ad26.COV2.S, an intramuscular injection, was given once or twice 56 days apart.

Details on this clone: Antigen specificity is unknown.

Study findings and constraints: People who got the vaccine or the placebo had similar non-spike TCR breadth. Marked by substantial breadth, spike-specific CD8+ and CD4+ T cell responses were reportedly seen after vaccination.

CDR3 length: 12 residues. The germline V gene encodes CDR1 SGHNT and CDR2 YYREEE (reference sequence). Trimming shortened V by 2 bases and J by 3 bases, and 5 bases separated the two germline ends. Documented treatment: around 19 received Ad26.COV2.S at low or high dose, single or two shots; several received placebo; per-sample allocation not given. Sampling happened 63 days after the first vaccine or placebo injection. It was Wuhan-strain SARS-CoV-2 spike that the Ad26 vaccine vector expressed. TCRdb's copy holds only in-frame clones and misses some; the assay was immunoSEQ multiplex PCR. The sample lists about 480,000 clones; around 90% were seen once.

The sample was peripheral blood, taken in a trial of Ad26.COV2.S vaccine versus placebo. The receptor's source is a person between 18 and 65 years old who received the Ad26.COV2.S COVID-19 vaccine or a placebo. The V gene is TRBV5-4, the J gene TRBJ1-1; D unresolved. The CDR3 coding sequence is TGTGCCAGCAGCTTTCGAGACACTGAAGCTTTCTTT. It encodes CASSFRDTEAFF.